The 22 T cell receptor beta chains given below trace back to one sample, sequenced in a study of T cell clonotyping in hematopoietic cell transplantation. This table comes from immunoSEQ multiplex PCR, and its TCRdb copy is limited to in-frame clones, with some not included. The data show fewer than 11,000 clones, with approximately 80% seen just once and 8.5% held by the top ten. The material sequenced was PBMCs, taken 30 days after allogeneic stem cell transplant. These receptors were collected from a female patient in her 40s who had an allogeneic stem cell transplant from a related donor, so T cells may come from the graft donor. Some clones in this sample may be carry-over from other donors' samples.

This clone was counted between two and nine times. The sample holds other DNA sequences that translate to the same CDR3. The gene calls are TRBV6-5 and TRBJ2-7; D remains ambiguous. V was clipped by 2 bases and J by 1 base, with 12 bases between them. Germline CDR1 reads MNHEY; CDR2 reads SVGAGI. The CDR3 extends over 15 amino acids. CDR3 DNA: TGTGCCAGCAGTTACGGCGGCTTAGGGTCCTACGAGCAGTACTTC. It specifies CASSYGGLGSYEQYF.

This chain joins TRBV9 and TRBJ2-4; TRBD2 agrees at 7 bases. The junction had 10 bases not matched to a gene; V was cut back by 4 bases and J by 6 bases. CDR1 is SGDLS, CDR2 YYNGEE, per germline. The CDR3 has 15 amino acids. The CDR3 reads CASSLAGTTGNIQYF. The CDR3, as DNA: TGTGCCAGCAGCTTAGCCGGGACTACAGGAAACATTCAGTACTTC.

The chain joins TRBV5-1 to TRBJ1-2; 9 positions match TRBD1. Germline V CDR1 and CDR2: SGHRS, YFSETQ. J gave up 4 bases and V 2 bases, and 9 bases lay outside the gene matches. The CDR3 runs to 16 residues. CDR3 nucleotide sequence: TGCGCCAGCAGCTTAGGCGGGACAGGGATGCGCTATGGCTACACCTTC. The encoded protein is CASSLGGTGMRYGYTF.

The chain has TRBV5-1 and TRBJ2-2; D possibly corresponds to TRBD1 (5 bases). Germline V gene data show CDR1 as SGHRS and CDR2 as YFSETQ. Trimming removed 1 base at V and 6 bases at J, with 7 bases between. The CDR3 has 13 residues. The CDR3 sequence is CASSLLGPGELFF. The CDR3 coding sequence is TGCGCCAGCAGCTTGTTGGGGCCCGGGGAGCTGTTTTTT.

The chain recombines TRBV7-3 with TRBJ2-6; no definite D call. Trimming left V 5 bases short and J 1 base short, with 6 bases between. Germline CDR1 is SGHTA and CDR2 is FQGTGA. The CDR3 has 14 residues. The CDR3 here is CASSPVSGANVLTF. The CDR3 nucleotides are TGTGCCAGCAGCCCCGTATCTGGGGCCAACGTCCTGACTTTC.

The V call is TRBV7-9, the J call TRBJ2-3; 7 positions agree with TRBD2. With 5 bases clipped from V and 2 bases from J, the junction kept 13 bases outside the gene matches. Per germline, CDR1 SEHNR and CDR2 FQNEAQ (reference sequence). The CDR3 totals 17 residues. CDR3 DNA: TGTGCCAGCAGCCCGGGCAGGCGCCTAGCGGACACAGATACGCAGTATTTT. Translated: CASSPGRRLADTDTQYF. The complete variable domain, with remaining parts taken from reference TRBV7-9 and TRBJ2-3, reads DTGVSQNPRHKITKRGQNVTFRCDPISEHNRLYWYRQTLGQGPEFLTYFQNEAQLEKSRLLSDRFSAERPKGSFSTLEIQRTEQGDSAMYLCASSPGRRLADTDTQYFGPGTRLTVL.

The chain links TRBV25-1 to TRBJ1-1; D gene unclear. CDR1 is MGHDK, CDR2 SYGVNS, per germline. This CDR3 has 12 residues. V lost 5 bases, J lost 7 bases, and 11 bases lay in between. CDR3 in amino acids: CASSSEWGEAFF. In nucleotides, the CDR3 is TGTGCCAGCAGTTCAGAGTGGGGTGAAGCTTTCTTT.

In this sample, this clone is large. This chain links TRBV29-1 with TRBJ1-2; D ambiguous. V dropped 7 bases and J dropped 4 bases, with 19 bases sitting between them. The CDR3 is 14 residues long. Germline CDR1 and CDR2: SQVTM and ANQGSEA. CDR3 residues: CSAPPGGRIYGYTF. The CDR3, as DNA: TGCAGCGCTCCCCCGGGAGGCAGGATCTATGGCTACACCTTC.

V and J are TRBV11-3 and TRBJ2-5; TRBD2 agrees at 9 bases. With 4 bases clipped from V and 5 bases from J, the junction kept 8 bases outside the gene matches. The CDR3 spans 15 residues. The V gene's germline CDR1 is SGHNT and CDR2 YENEEA. CDR3 sequence reads: CASSSPAGGWETQYF. CDR3 nucleotides: TGTGCCAGCAGCTCTCCAGCGGGAGGATGGGAGACCCAGTACTTC.

The CDR3 loop is CASSSGQAGGYTF. CDR3 DNA: TGTGCCAGCAGCTCCGGTCAGGCGGGGGGCTACACCTTC. The chain links TRBV28 to TRBJ1-2; D call uncertain. V lost 6 bases to trimming and J lost 8 bases, with 16 bases between them. CDR1 and CDR2 (germline): MDHEN, SYDVKM. This CDR3 has 13 residues.

V usage is TRBV10-1 and J usage is TRBJ1-4, with no clear D. The ends were cut back, 6 bases at V and 8 bases at J, with 19 bases in the middle. The CDR3 consists of 15 residues. Germline V gene sequence: CDR1 WNHNN, CDR2 SYGVQD (reference sequence). The CDR3 DNA follows: TGCGCCAGCAGCGCTCCGAAGGGTGGGTGCGAAAAACTGTTTTTT. Amino acid sequence: CASSAPKGGCEKLFF.

The chain recombines TRBV5-1 with TRBJ2-5; 14 bases are a match to TRBD2. CDR3 length: 17 amino acids. Germline trimming cut 3 bases from V and 5 bases from J; bases unmatched to any gene: 9. In germline, CDR1 is SGHRS, CDR2 YFSETQ. The CDR3 DNA is TGCGCCAGCAGCTCGGGACTAGCGGGAGAAGAGTCGGAGACCCAGTACTTC. Protein product: CASSSGLAGEESETQYF.

A single count supports this clone. This chain links TRBV6-5 with TRBJ1-2; the match to TRBD1 covers 8 bases. The CDR3 loop spans 14 amino acids. Germline V gene data show CDR1 as MNHEY and CDR2 as SVGAGI. V was pared by 4 bases and J by 6 bases, with 7 bases of the junction left unmatched. As DNA, the CDR3 is TGTGCCAGCAGTTCCCGAGGACAGGGCCATGGCTACACCTTC. It specifies CASSSRGQGHGYTF.

The J gene is TRBJ2-7, the V gene TRBV5-1, with D possibly TRBD2 on 6 matching bases. This CDR3 is 16 amino acids long. CDR1 is SGHRS, CDR2 YFSETQ, per germline. V gave up 0 bases and J gave up 2 bases, with 15 bases separating them. Here the CDR3 reads CASSLDPGLSPYEQYF. The CDR3 region has the DNA TGCGCCAGCAGCTTGGATCCGGGACTGAGTCCCTACGAGCAGTACTTC.

This clone showed up just once. The chain couples TRBV2 to TRBJ1-4, with TRBD1 as a possible D gene (6 bases). Germline CDR1 SNHLY, CDR2 FYNNEI. The CDR3 runs 14 residues. V was cut by 2 bases and J by 6 bases, with 10 bases left in between. CDR3 coding DNA: TGTGCCAGCAGTGAAACAGGGTCGGATGAAAAACTGTTTTTT. It specifies CASSETGSDEKLFF.

The chain combines TRBV7-9 with TRBJ2-7; D possibly corresponds to TRBD1 (6 bases). Trimming removed 5 bases from V and 7 bases from J, with 9 bases in between. This CDR3 has 11 residues. In germline, CDR1 is SEHNR, CDR2 FQNEAQ (reference sequence). This chain's CDR3 is CASSETGEQYF. In DNA, the CDR3 is TGTGCCAGCAGCGAAACAGGGGAGCAGTACTTC.

The gene calls are TRBV6-5 and TRBJ1-4, with 7 bases that match TRBD1. Germline V CDR1 and CDR2: MNHEY, SVGAGI. The CDR3 is 12 amino acids. The V segment lost 6 bases and the J segment 8 bases; nucleotides outside the gene matches: 3. CDR3 loop: CASRGQSEKLFF. The CDR3 nucleotides read TGTGCCAGCAGGGGACAGAGCGAAAAACTGTTTTTT.

The chain recombines TRBV6-5 with TRBJ1-1, with a possible D match to TRBD1 (5 bases). The CDR3 extends over 13 amino acids. Germline V gives CDR1 MNHEY, CDR2 SVGAGI. V lost 5 bases and J lost 6, with 13 bases in between. CDR3 region: CASSEGGVAEAFF. Here the CDR3 DNA reads TGTGCCAGCAGTGAGGGAGGGGTCGCTGAAGCTTTCTTT.

Turning to this clone: A junction end diverges from the germline sequence, so it may reflect a read error. Other DNA variants within this sample encode the same CDR3. V is TRBV10-3 and J is TRBJ1-2; D unclear. This CDR3 has 11 amino acids. Germline values: CDR1 ENHRY, CDR2 SYGVKD. The DNA for the CDR3 is TGTGCCGGCCTTCCCTTCGATGGCTATACCTTC. This encodes CAGLPFDGYTF.

This clone appeared a single time. V and J are TRBV11-3 and TRBJ2-2; no firm D call. V lost 1 base to trimming and J lost 6 bases, with 3 bases between them. Looked up from germline, CDR1 is SGHNT and CDR2 is YENEEA. This CDR3 spans 12 amino acids. This CDR3 reads CASSLGPGELFF. The DNA of the CDR3 is TGTGCCAGCAGCTTAGGCCCCGGGGAGCTGTTTTTT.

V is TRBV14 and J is TRBJ1-3, with TRBD1 matching over 7 bases. The CDR3 sequence is 14 residues long. V dropped 4 bases and J dropped 4; count of bases not matched to a gene: 4. Germline loops: CDR1 SGHDN, CDR2 FVKESK. CDR3 amino acids: CASSLRQGGNTIYF. Here the CDR3 DNA reads TGTGCCAGCAGCCTTCGACAGGGAGGAAACACCATATATTTT. The full variable domain, completed using reference TRBV14 and TRBJ1-3, is EAGVTQFPSHSVIEKGQTVTLRCDPISGHDNLYWYRRVMGKEIKFLLHFVKESKQDESGMPNNRFLAERTGGTYSTLKVQPAELEDSGVYFCASSLRQGGNTIYFGEGSWLTVV.

This chain connects TRBV5-4 to TRBJ2-3; 8 nucleotides match TRBD2. The CDR3 runs 14 residues. Germline V gives CDR1 SGHNT, CDR2 YYREEE (reference sequence). The V and J ends lost 5 bases and 3 bases, in that order; junction bases with no gene match: 5. The CDR3 coding sequence is TGTGCCAGCAGTGGTAGCGGGAATACAGATACGCAGTATTTT. Translation gives CASSGSGNTDTQYF.